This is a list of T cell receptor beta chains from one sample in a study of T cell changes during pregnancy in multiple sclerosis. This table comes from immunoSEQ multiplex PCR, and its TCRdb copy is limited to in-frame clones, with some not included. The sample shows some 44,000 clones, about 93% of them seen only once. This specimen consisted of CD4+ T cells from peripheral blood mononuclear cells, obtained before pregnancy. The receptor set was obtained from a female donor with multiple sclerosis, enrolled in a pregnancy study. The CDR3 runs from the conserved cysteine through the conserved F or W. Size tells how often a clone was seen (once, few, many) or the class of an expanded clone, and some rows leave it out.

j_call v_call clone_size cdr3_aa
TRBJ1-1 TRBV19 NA CASSIRVNTEAFF
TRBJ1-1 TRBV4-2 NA CASSRGGQGRTEAFF
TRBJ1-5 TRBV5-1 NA CASSLTGGYQPQHF
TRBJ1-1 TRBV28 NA CASSLRTAGEAFF
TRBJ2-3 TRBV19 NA CASSTTGTSTDTQYF
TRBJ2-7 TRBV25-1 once CASRGGGQGAGEQYF
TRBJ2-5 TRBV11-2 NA CASSLVHRETQYF
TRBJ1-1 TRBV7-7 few CASRPEEAFF
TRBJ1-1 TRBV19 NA CASTNRGNTEAFF
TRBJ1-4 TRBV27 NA CASSPLPVGKNEKLFF
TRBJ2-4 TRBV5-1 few CASSLVPRNIQYF
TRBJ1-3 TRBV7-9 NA CASSVTGVGNTIYF
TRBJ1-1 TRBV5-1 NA CASSEGTGLSTEAFF
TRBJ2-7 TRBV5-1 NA CASSPPGRPYEQYF